One sample yielded the 15 T cell receptor beta chains listed below, sequenced in a study of CD8 T cells in Susac syndrome. Reverse transcription of 0.5 to 1 ug RNA was performed with random hexamers. MiXCR, run by TCRdb on the immunoSEQ multiplex PCR reads, gives a single entry per CDR3 protein. The data contain about 200,000 distinct CDR3 sequences, roughly 95% of them singletons. Sequences were obtained from CD4+ T cells from PBMCs. All receptors come from a human donor in good health.

The V gene is TRBV14, the J gene TRBJ1-3; no clear D. The germline V gene has CDR1 SGHDN and CDR2 FVKESK. Trimming took 6 bases from V and 0 from J, leaving 15 bases between them. CDR3 length: 16 residues. The chain's CDR3 is CASRPLGPNSGNTIYF. The CDR3 DNA sequence: TGTGCCAGCAGACCTCTCGGGCCGAACTCTGGAAACACCATATATTTT.

The rearrangement links TRBV15 to TRBJ2-7; a weak D match, TRBD2 (6 bases). V was cut by 0 bases and J by 1 base, with 10 bases left in between. This CDR3 contains 15 residues. From germline, CDR1 is LNHNV and CDR2 YYDKDF (reference sequence). The CDR3 DNA is TGTGCCACCAGCAGAGATTATGGGGGGTCCTACGAGCAGTACGTC. This translates into CATSRDYGGSYEQYV.

The V gene is TRBV7-9, the J gene TRBJ1-3, with D unresolved. Germline-derived CDR1 and CDR2 are SEHNR and FQNEAQ (reference sequence). There are 14 residues in the CDR3. Trimming removed 2 bases from V and 1 base from J, with 6 bases in between. The CDR3 sequence is CASSLIVSGNTIYF. In DNA, the CDR3 is TGTGCCAGCAGCTTAATTGTGTCTGGAAACACCATATATTTT.

The genes are TRBV19 and TRBJ2-5; D remains unclear. The CDR3 covers 15 residues. Germline CDR1 reads LNHDA; CDR2 reads SQIVND (reference sequence). V was cut by 6 bases and J by 5 bases, with 19 bases left in between. The CDR3 here is CASRRTVGMGETQYF. Written as DNA, the CDR3 is TGTGCCAGTAGGCGAACCGTTGGGATGGGGGAGACCCAGTACTTC.

The J gene is TRBJ2-3, the V gene TRBV29-1; tentative D call: TRBD1 (5 bases). The CDR3 consists of 16 residues. Germline assignment: CDR1 SQVTM and CDR2 ANQGSEA. The V and J ends lost 0 bases and 2 bases respectively, with 15 bases between them. The CDR3 DNA reads as TGCAGCGTTGAAGACCCAACAGGCCAGTACACAGATACGCAGTATTTT. It encodes CSVEDPTGQYTDTQYF.

CDR3 sequence: CSASGAGNTGELFF. CDR3 DNA sequence: TGCAGTGCTAGTGGGGCGGGGAACACCGGGGAGCTGTTTTTT. The rearrangement joins TRBV20-1 to TRBJ2-2, with D perhaps being TRBD1 or TRBD2 (5 bases each). The germline V gene has CDR1 DFQATT and CDR2 SNEGSKA (reference sequence). V was clipped by 3 bases and J by 1 base, with 9 bases between them. This CDR3 is built from 14 residues.

V usage is TRBV19 and J usage is TRBJ2-7; D not resolved. V was clipped by 5 bases and J by 2 bases, with 10 bases between them. The CDR3 totals 13 residues. Germline V CDR1 and CDR2: LNHDA, SQIVND (reference sequence). CDR3 amino acids: CASSLSLAYEQYF. CDR3 coding DNA: TGTGCCAGTAGTCTATCCCTCGCCTACGAGCAGTACTTC.

The chain is built from TRBV20-1 and TRBJ1-5; 7 bases align to TRBD1. This CDR3 comprises 15 residues. V lost 5 bases and J lost 0; bases outside the gene matches: 7. Germline V gene sequence: CDR1 DFQATT, CDR2 SNEGSKA (reference sequence). CDR3 loop: CSADEGTDSNQPQHF. CDR3 in DNA: TGCAGTGCTGACGAAGGGACAGATAGCAATCAGCCCCAGCATTTT.

This clonotype was recorded a few times. V is TRBV2 and J is TRBJ1-5; weak D call: TRBD1 (5 bases). Trimming stripped 5 bases from V and 2 bases from J, with 7 bases between. CDR3 length: 13 amino acids. Germline V CDR1 and CDR2: SNHLY, FYNNEI. The CDR3 coding sequence is TGTGCCAGCAGTAAAGGGGGCAATCAGCCCCAGCATTTT. Its protein is CASSKGGNQPQHF.

This chain uses TRBV11-2 with TRBJ2-7; no reliable D call. The CDR3 contains 11 residues. Trimming pared 4 bases from V and 4 bases from J, leaving 5 bases between. Germline lookup yields CDR1 SGHAT and CDR2 FQNNGV. Written as DNA, the CDR3 is TGTGCCAGCAGCTCCATATACGAGCAGTACTTC. Amino acid sequence: CASSSIYEQYF.

CDR3 nucleotide sequence: TGTGCCAGCAGAACGATCCGGTCCTCTTCCCCAGATACGCAGTATTTT. This encodes CASRTIRSSSPDTQYF. The rearrangement joins TRBV15 to TRBJ2-3; no definite D call. The V end was cut by 10 bases, the J end by 4 bases, with 24 bases between. This CDR3 comprises 16 residues. Germline CDR1 reads LNHNV; CDR2 reads YYDKDF (reference sequence).

CDR3: CASSRELGNEQFF. CDR3 nucleotides: TGTGCCAGCAGTAGGGAGTTGGGCAATGAGCAGTTCTTC. The rearrangement joins TRBV6-5 to TRBJ2-1, with D tentatively TRBD2 (5 bases). The CDR3 runs to 13 residues. Germline assignment: CDR1 MNHEY and CDR2 SVGAGI. V lost 5 bases to trimming and J lost 6 bases, with 11 bases between them.

The chain employs TRBV20-1 and TRBJ2-7; 9 nucleotides align to TRBD2. Germline V gene lookup returns CDR1 DFQATT and CDR2 SNEGSKA (reference sequence). This CDR3 has 12 residues. After removal of 5 bases from V and 2 bases from J, the junction contained 1 base not matched to a gene. The CDR3 nucleotides read TGCAGTGCTGGGACTAGCCCCTACGAGCAGTACGTC. Translated, it gives CSAGTSPYEQYV.

The rearrangement links TRBV3-1 to TRBJ1-1, with a weak D call TRBD1 (6 bases). The CDR3 has 16 amino acids. Trimming left V 9 bases short and J 3 bases short, with 23 bases between. Germline V gene lookup returns CDR1 LGHDT and CDR2 YNNKEL (reference sequence). CDR3 DNA sequence: TGTGCCAGTTCTCCTGGGGGGCGCTTCGAACACACTGAAGCTTTCTTT. It is translated as CASSPGGRFEHTEAFF.

The gene calls are TRBV29-1 and TRBJ1-1; possible D gene TRBD1, 6 bases. The germline gives CDR1 SQVTM, CDR2 ANQGSEA. This CDR3 is 14 amino acids long. Trimming pared 4 bases from V and 2 bases from J, leaving 14 bases between. The chain's CDR3 is CSVGLGAENTEAFF. Written as DNA, the CDR3 is TGCAGCGTTGGTTTGGGGGCGGAAAACACTGAAGCTTTCTTT.